Shown below are 12 T cell receptor beta chains from a single sample sequenced in a study of regulatory T cells in long-lasting Graves disease (dated by TCRdb to the early 2020s). Library preparation employed multiplex PCR. Sequencing was carried out with an Illumina HiSeq 4000. CDR3 regions were amplified by Arm-PCR with iRepertoire HTBI primers to construct TCR beta libraries. The public reads were run again by TCRdb, first through fastp at Q25 and then through MiXCR, and only productive beta chains were kept. Each record represents a unique CDR3 protein, reported with the most common genes and DNA among its rows. In all, the sample holds around 450,000 distinct CDR3 sequences, and roughly a fifth of those were seen once. The ten biggest clones cover roughly 7% of the sample. The time point label on this specimen signifies: persistent/refractory GD, antithyroid drugs over 5 years with positive TRAb. RNA was extracted from PBMCs in TRIzol for both TCR sequencing and RNA sequencing.

Sequenced material: peripheral blood mononuclear cells (PBMCs), taken when the disease was refractory, from a patient treated with antithyroid drugs. These receptor sequences come from a female donor with Graves disease.

This clonotype was picked up a small number of times. This chain joins TRBV19 and TRBJ2-2, with a possible D match to TRBD1 (6 bases). The CDR3 is made up of 13 amino acids. Trimming took off 3 bases at V and 7 bases at J, with 9 bases between the two ends. The germline V gene encodes CDR1 LNHDA and CDR2 SQIVND (reference sequence). In DNA form, the CDR3 reads TGTGCCAGTAGTATCCAGGGGTACGGGGAGCTGTTTTTT. Its protein is CASSIQGYGELFF.

This clonotype occurred once. The chain uses TRBV2 and TRBJ2-4; 8 nucleotides line up with TRBD1. The J call is uncertain, as TRBJ1-2 better fits the DNA end. Germline assignment: CDR1 SNHLY and CDR2 FYNNEI. The CDR3 length is 15 residues. The CDR3 DNA follows: TGTGCCAGCAGTGTTGGGCAGGGGGCGCGCGATGGCTACACCTTC. It translates to CASSVGQGARDGYTF.

The rearrangement links TRBV13 to TRBJ2-3; no firm D call. This CDR3 has 13 amino acids. V gave up 1 base and J gave up 5 bases, with 7 bases separating them. CDR1 and CDR2 from the germline V gene are PRHDT and FYEKMQ (reference sequence). Written as DNA, the CDR3 is TGTGCCAGCAGCTTAGCTAGGGAAGATACGCAGTATTTT. It encodes CASSLAREDTQYF. Full variable domain (outside the CDR3, taken from reference TRBV13 and TRBJ2-3): AAGVIQSPRHLIKEKRETATLKCYPIPRHDTVYWYQQGPGQDPQFLISFYEKMQSDKGSIPDRFSAQQFSDYHSELNMSSLELGDSALYFCASSLAREDTQYFGPGTRLTVL.

As to this clonotype: One end of the junction does not line up with germline, which may come from a read error. The V call is TRBV11-2, the J call TRBJ1-1; D call uncertain. The CDR3 length is 13 residues. Germline V lookup: CDR1 SGHAT, CDR2 FQNNGV. The CDR3 reads CASSLGRNTGAFF. CDR3 sequence (DNA): TGTGCCAGCAGCTTGGGCAGGAACACTGGAGCTTTCTTT. Supplemented by reference TRBV11-2 and TRBJ1-1, the full variable domain reads EAGVAQSPRYKIIEKRQSVAFWCNPISGHATLYWYQQILGQGPKLLIQFQNNGVVDDSQLPKDRFSAERLKGVDSTLKIQPAKLEDSAVYLCASSLGRNTGAFFGQGTRLTVV.

This clonotype was recorded many times. The chain uses TRBV27 and TRBJ1-2, with D possibly being TRBD1 (5 bases). The CDR3 totals 14 residues. Trimming pared 5 bases from V and 4 bases from J, leaving 14 bases between. From germline, CDR1 is MNHEY and CDR2 SMNVEV (reference sequence). The CDR3 nucleotides are TGTGCCAGCAGTAAGCAGGGCGGAGGCTATGGCTACACCTTC. This translates into CASSKQGGGYGYTF.

There are many counts of this clonotype. The chain joins TRBV30 to TRBJ2-5; weak D call: TRBD2 (6 bases). CDR3 size: 13 residues. In germline, CDR1 is GTSNPN, CDR2 SVGIG (reference sequence). Trimming cost V 6 bases and J 5 bases, with 16 bases left between them. The CDR3 here is CACGLKGLETQYF. The CDR3 DNA reads as TGTGCCTGCGGACTAAAAGGGTTGGAGACCCAGTACTTC. The variable domain in full, with the rest retrieved from reference TRBV30 and TRBJ2-5, is SQTIHQWPATLVQPVGSPLSLECTVEGTSNPNLYWYRQAAGRGLQLLFYSVGIGQISSEVPQNLSASRPQDRQFILSSKKLLLSDSGFYLCACGLKGLETQYFGPGTRLLVL.

This chain joins TRBV9 and TRBJ2-7; D perhaps matches TRBD2 (5 bases). From germline, CDR1 is SGDLS and CDR2 YYNGEE. Trimming removed 4 bases from V and 3 bases from J, with 20 bases in between. The CDR3 is 16 residues long. The CDR3 spells CASSPRSNSEYYEQYF. The CDR3 nucleotides are TGTGCCAGCAGCCCGAGAAGTAATAGCGAGTACTACGAGCAGTACTTC. Complete variable domain (other parts from reference TRBV9 and TRBJ2-7): DSGVTQTPKHLITATGQRVTLRCSPRSGDLSVYWYQQSLDQGLQFLIQYYNGEERAKGNILERFSAQQFPDLHSELNLSSLELGDSALYFCASSPRSNSEYYEQYFGPGTRLTVT.

This clonotype was observed once. The chain uses TRBV19 and TRBJ1-2; 7 bases map to TRBD1. Germline V gene data show CDR1 as LNHDA and CDR2 as SQIVND (reference sequence). The CDR3 loop spans 14 amino acids. After removal of 1 base from V and 5 bases from J, the junction contained 4 bases not matched to a gene. CDR3 DNA: TGTGCCAGTAGTATAGCAGGGGGAGAGTATGGCTACACCTTC. Translated: CASSIAGGEYGYTF.

The rearrangement links TRBV19 to TRBJ1-5; D is unclear. V lost 4 bases and J 7 bases, leaving 8 bases between the germline ends. The germline gives CDR1 LNHDA, CDR2 SQIVND (reference sequence). This CDR3 spans 12 amino acids. Written as DNA, the CDR3 is TGTGCCAGTAGTAAGGGTGAACAGCCCCAGCATTTT. Its translation is CASSKGEQPQHF.

This clonotype came up many times. The genes are TRBV28 and TRBJ1-3; 8 bases agree with TRBD1. This CDR3 region has 16 residues. The germline V gene encodes CDR1 MDHEN and CDR2 SYDVKM. The V segment lost 5 bases and the J segment 3 bases; nucleotides outside the gene matches: 9. CDR3 DNA: TGTGCCAGCAGTGTTGGACAGGGCAGTAGTGGAAACACCATATATTTT. This sequence encodes CASSVGQGSSGNTIYF.

This clonotype has a count of ten or more. The V and J genes are TRBV27 and TRBJ2-7; 11 bases match TRBD2. V trimming: 5 bases; J trimming: 3 bases; junction bases outside the gene matches: 15. The CDR3 is 18 amino acids. Germline V gene data show CDR1 as MNHEY and CDR2 as SMNVEV (reference sequence). As DNA, the CDR3 is TGTGCCAGCAGTCCCGGACCCCAGGGACTAGCGGTATACTACGAGCAGTACTTC. This translates into CASSPGPQGLAVYYEQYF.

This clonotype was recorded only once. It may be a read error: a sequence one base away is much more abundant. The chain has TRBV9 and TRBJ2-7; D gene ambiguous. Germline V gene lookup returns CDR1 SGDLS and CDR2 YYNGEE. The CDR3 runs to 15 residues. CDR3 sequence (DNA): TGTGCCAGCAGCGTAGGCAGTGCAAGCTCCTACGAGCAGCACTTC. It specifies CASSVGSASSYEQHF.